The clone carrying this T cell receptor (beta chain) came up many times. Using RNA transcripts, the TCR beta CDR3 regions were amplified. HTBI primers served in a first-round RT-PCR, which a second-round multiplex PCR followed. MiXCR was run by TCRdb on the multiplex PCR reads, yielding one entry per CDR3 protein. The sample yields some 160,000 distinct CDR3 sequences, 39% seen once. This entry belongs to a study of Graves' ophthalmopathy and Graves' hyperthyroidism. V was trimmed by 5 bases and J by 2 bases, leaving 9 bases between them. Germline CDR1 reads ENHRY; CDR2 reads SYGVKD. CDR3 length equals 13 residues.

The genes are TRBV10-3 and TRBJ1-1, with D possibly being TRBD1 (6 bases). This receptor was taken from a man younger than 40 with Graves' ophthalmopathy. Sample: peripheral blood. The CDR3 sequence: CAISQQGNTEAFF. CDR3 DNA sequence: TGTGCCATCAGTCAACAGGGTAACACTGAAGCTTTCTTT.